These 7 T cell receptor beta chains originate from one sample sequenced in a study of T cells in Graves' hyperthyroidism and ophthalmopathy. Using RNA transcripts as the source, TCR beta CDR3 regions were amplified. The study used the HTBI primer set for a first-round RT-PCR of the TCR CDR3. A single record per CDR3 protein comes from TCRdb applying MiXCR to the multiplex PCR reads. This table holds about 290,000 distinct CDR3 sequences, about 17% found once. The sample was blood. These receptors originate from a woman aged 55-70 years with Graves' ophthalmopathy.

Many counts were recorded for this clonotype. This chain links TRBV12-3 or TRBV12-4 with TRBJ1-1; D is undetermined. The CDR3 length is 13 residues. Trimming left V 2 bases short and J 8 bases short, with 12 bases between. As DNA, the CDR3 is TGTGCCAGCAGTTTACTTCCTCACGCCGAAGCTTTCTTT. The encoded protein is CASSLLPHAEAFF.

This clonotype was picked up many times. This chain connects TRBV6-2 or TRBV6-3 to TRBJ2-1; 8 nucleotides align to TRBD2. V lost 7 bases to trimming and J lost 9 bases; unmatched junction nucleotides: 8. Germline CDR1 is MNHEY and CDR2 is SVGEGT. This CDR3 comprises 13 residues. CDR3 in DNA: TGTGCCAGCACCCTTACCGGGAGGGTTGAGCAGTTCTTC. Encoded protein: CASTLTGRVEQFF.

This clonotype was counted a few times. The rearrangement joins TRBV20-1 to TRBJ2-2; no reliable D call. The CDR3 totals 13 residues. The V end lost 6 bases, the J end lost 8 bases, and 16 bases lay between the germline ends. Germline V gives CDR1 DFQATT, CDR2 SNEGSKA (reference sequence). The CDR3 coding sequence is TGCAGTGCCCATTTCTTGAGTGCGGGGGAGCTGTTTTTT. This sequence encodes CSAHFLSAGELFF.

This clonotype came up many times. V usage is TRBV3-1 and J usage is TRBJ1-1; 7 bases match TRBD1. Germline V lookup: CDR1 LGHDT, CDR2 YNNKEL (reference sequence). The CDR3 extends over 16 amino acids. V dropped 0 bases and J dropped 2; count of bases not matched to a gene: 6. CDR3 residues: CASSQDLQGKNTEAFF. DNA of the CDR3: TGTGCCAGCAGCCAAGATTTACAGGGGAAAAACACTGAAGCTTTCTTT.

The table lists this clonotype with a few counts. The rearrangement joins TRBV2 to TRBJ1-3, with D uncertain. The germline V and J ends were trimmed by 6 bases and 4 bases, with 10 bases remaining between them. Germline CDR1 reads SNHLY; CDR2 reads FYNNEI. The CDR3 contains 13 residues. CDR3 in amino acids: CASRLTTGNTIYF. CDR3 DNA sequence: TGTGCCAGCAGGCTGACTACAGGAAACACCATATATTTT.

This clonotype was detected ten times or more. The chain uses TRBV7-8 and TRBJ1-6; maybe TRBD1 (6 bases). This CDR3 is built from 17 residues. Germline CDR1 reads SGHVS; CDR2 reads FQNEAQ. V lost 5 bases to trimming and J lost 7 bases, with 21 bases between them. The CDR3 reads CASSAAYRVKANSPLHF. CDR3 nucleotides: TGTGCCAGCAGCGCCGCTTACAGGGTTAAGGCGAATTCACCCCTCCACTTT.

This clonotype was counted at least ten times. The V and J genes are TRBV7-8 and TRBJ2-4, with a possible D match to TRBD2 (7 bases). Germline-derived CDR1 and CDR2 are SGHVS and FQNEAQ. V lost 3 bases, J lost 8 bases, and 14 bases lay in between. The CDR3 is 14 residues long. CDR3 protein: CASSLWRGGDIQYF. The CDR3 DNA reads as TGTGCCAGCAGCTTGTGGAGGGGGGGGGACATTCAGTACTTC.